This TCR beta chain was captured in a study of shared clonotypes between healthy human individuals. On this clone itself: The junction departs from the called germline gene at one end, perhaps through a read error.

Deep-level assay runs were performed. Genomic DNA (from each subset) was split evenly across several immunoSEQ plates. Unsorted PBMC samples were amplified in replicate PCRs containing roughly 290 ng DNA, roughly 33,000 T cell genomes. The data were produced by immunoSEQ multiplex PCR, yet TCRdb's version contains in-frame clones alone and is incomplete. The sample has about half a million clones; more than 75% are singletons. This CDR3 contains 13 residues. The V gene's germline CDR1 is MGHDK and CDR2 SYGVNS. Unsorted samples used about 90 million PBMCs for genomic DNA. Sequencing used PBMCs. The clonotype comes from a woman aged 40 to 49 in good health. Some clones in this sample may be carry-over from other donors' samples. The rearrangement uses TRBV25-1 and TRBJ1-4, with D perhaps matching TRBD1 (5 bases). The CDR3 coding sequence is TGTGCCAACAGTGCCCCGGGACATGAAAAACTGTTTTTT. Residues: CANSAPGHEKLFF.